This T cell receptor (beta chain) was profiled in a study of spatial heterogeneity in lung cancer. A unique molecular identifier was attached to every TCR cDNA molecule. Each CDR3 protein is one row after TCRdb ran MiXCR on the 5' RACE reads. Here the sample spans about 75,000 distinct CDR3 sequences, roughly 14% being singletons. Germline CDR1 SGHVS, CDR2 FQNEAQ. The J segment lost 2 bases and the V segment lost 7 bases, leaving 11 bases of the junction unmatched. The CDR3 runs 17 residues. Regarding time point: sample taken at primary tumor resection. Researchers sequenced whole RNA taken from tumor, nontumor lung or frozen PBMC without sorting. This clonotype showed up just a few times.

V is TRBV7-8 and J is TRBJ2-3; 11 bases fit TRBD2. The starting material was PBMCs, obtained at surgery. The source of this sequence is a male donor with early-stage non-small cell lung cancer. CDR3 amino acids: CASNDRRLAGHTDTQYF. CDR3 sequence (DNA): TGTGCCAGCAACGACCGTAGACTAGCGGGACACACAGATACGCAGTATTTT.